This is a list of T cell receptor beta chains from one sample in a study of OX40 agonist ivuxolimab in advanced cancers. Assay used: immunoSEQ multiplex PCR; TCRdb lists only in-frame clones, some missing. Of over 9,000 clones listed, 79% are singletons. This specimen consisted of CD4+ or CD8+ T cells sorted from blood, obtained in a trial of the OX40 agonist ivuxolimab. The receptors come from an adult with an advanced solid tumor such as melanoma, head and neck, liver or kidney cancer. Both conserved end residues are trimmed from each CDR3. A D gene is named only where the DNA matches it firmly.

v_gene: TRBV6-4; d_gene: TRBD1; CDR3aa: ASSDSDRDEQF
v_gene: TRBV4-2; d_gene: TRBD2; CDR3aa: ASSQDGLAGGYEQY
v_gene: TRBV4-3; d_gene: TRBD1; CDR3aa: ASSAYRGSGEKLF
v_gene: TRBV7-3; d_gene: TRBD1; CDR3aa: ASSLYDRGRGIPGYT
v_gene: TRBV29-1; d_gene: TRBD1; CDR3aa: SAKIQGEHQPQH
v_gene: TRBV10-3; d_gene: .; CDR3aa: AISESYGAGGYEQY
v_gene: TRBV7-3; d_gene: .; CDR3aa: ASSLTGTSEQF
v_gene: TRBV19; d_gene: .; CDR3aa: ASSRASVLSNEQF
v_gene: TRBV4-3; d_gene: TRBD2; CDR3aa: ASSQALWVAGVDTQY
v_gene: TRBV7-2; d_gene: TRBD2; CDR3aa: ASSITSGGEQY
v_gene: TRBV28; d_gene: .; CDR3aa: ASSLFQKLVSGNTIY
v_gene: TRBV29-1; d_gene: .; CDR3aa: SAGPTRQDYGYT
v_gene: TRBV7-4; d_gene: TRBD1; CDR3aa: ASSDVTGTGYYGYT
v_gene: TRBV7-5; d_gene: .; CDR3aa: ARSLAGVGITGNTIY
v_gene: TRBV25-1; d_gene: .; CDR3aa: ASSVDRSSYEQY
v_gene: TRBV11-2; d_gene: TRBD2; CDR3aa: VSSLGAAGAAYNEQF
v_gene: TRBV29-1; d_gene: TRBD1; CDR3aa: SVPTGDGYT
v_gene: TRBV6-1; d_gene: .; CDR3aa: ASSEALPGYTEAF
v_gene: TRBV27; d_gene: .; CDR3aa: ASRTGSRTDTQY
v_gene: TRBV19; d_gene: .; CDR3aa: ASSAPGPWSEQY
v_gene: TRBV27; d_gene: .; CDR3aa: ASSLFSAYNEQF
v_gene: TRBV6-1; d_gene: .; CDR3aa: ASSDTAGAYEQY
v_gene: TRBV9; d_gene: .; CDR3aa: ASSVGADEQY
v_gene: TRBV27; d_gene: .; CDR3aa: ASSSEGGEKLF